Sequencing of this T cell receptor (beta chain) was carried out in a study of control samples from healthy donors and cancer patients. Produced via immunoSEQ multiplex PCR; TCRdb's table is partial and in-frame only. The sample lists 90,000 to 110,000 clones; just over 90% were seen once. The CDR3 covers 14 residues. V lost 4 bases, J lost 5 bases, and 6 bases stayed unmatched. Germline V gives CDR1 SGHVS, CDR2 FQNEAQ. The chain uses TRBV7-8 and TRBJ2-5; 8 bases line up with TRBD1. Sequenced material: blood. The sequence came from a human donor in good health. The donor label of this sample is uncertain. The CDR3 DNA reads TGTGCCAGCAGCTCAGGACAGGGTGGGGAGACCCAGTACTTC. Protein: CASSSGQGGETQYF.